This passage covers 25 T cell receptor beta chains from one sample sequenced in a study of beta chain features in type 1 diabetes. Expressed TCRB transcripts were sequenced after all isolated RNA was converted to cDNA. Assay: immunoSEQ multiplex PCR; the TCRdb copy retains only in-frame clones and omits some. The table includes about 900,000 clones, about a sixth detected once. Specimen: naive CD4+ T cells from blood. Receptors were obtained from a woman younger than 30 in good health.

This clone was found a few times. The chain carries TRBV29-1 and TRBJ1-5; 8 bases are a match to TRBD1. The V gene's germline CDR1 is SQVTM and CDR2 ANQGSEA. The CDR3 has 13 residues. Losses at the gene ends were 6 bases for V and 3 bases for J; bases not matched to a gene: 4. DNA for the CDR3: TGCAGCGTAGAGACAGGGGTCAATCAGCCCCAGCATTTT. Translating gives CSVETGVNQPQHF.

CDR3 nucleotide sequence: TGTGCCAGCAGCCCCTGGACAGGGAGGACTATTGGCTACACCTTC. Its protein product is CASSPWTGRTIGYTF. V is TRBV28 and J is TRBJ1-2, with 8 positions matching TRBD1. Losses at the gene ends were 6 bases for V and 7 bases for J; bases not matched to a gene: 13. The CDR3 loop spans 15 amino acids. Germline V gene lookup returns CDR1 MDHEN and CDR2 SYDVKM.

The rearrangement uses TRBV7-8 and TRBJ2-2; 12 positions match TRBD2. The CDR3 is made up of 17 amino acids. V was pared by 7 bases and J by 7 bases, with 13 bases of the junction left unmatched. Germline values: CDR1 SGHVS, CDR2 FQNEAQ. The CDR3 reads CASTQRSSGRAGGELFF. The CDR3 DNA reads TGTGCCAGCACCCAGAGGTCTAGCGGGAGGGCAGGCGGGGAGCTGTTTTTT.

The CDR3 DNA reads as TGTGCCAGCAGCCAAGGAAACACCATATATTTT. The encoded protein is CASSQGNTIYF. V is TRBV4-2 and J is TRBJ1-3; D is unresolved. Germline loops: CDR1 LGHNA, CDR2 YNFKEQ. The CDR3 spans 11 residues. Deletions cut 1 base from V and 5 bases from J, with 0 bases between.

Of note for this clone: The same CDR3 is also encoded by other DNA sequences in this sample. The rearrangement joins TRBV29-1 to TRBJ1-2, with a tentative D call TRBD1 (5 bases). The germline CDR1 and CDR2 sequences are SQVTM and ANQGSEA. V lost 4 bases and J 5 bases, leaving 11 bases between the germline ends. The CDR3 has 12 amino acids. DNA for the CDR3: TGCAGCGTTGGTACGGGGGGGTATGGCTACACCTTC. It encodes CSVGTGGYGYTF.

The sample holds a few counts of this clone. J is TRBJ2-6 and V is TRBV28; the D is unclear. Germline V CDR1 and CDR2: MDHEN, SYDVKM. The CDR3 is 15 residues long. V was cut by 6 bases and J by 1 base, with 10 bases left in between. The CDR3 nucleotides are TGTGCCAGCAGCCACGACATTTCTGGGGCCAACGTCCTGACTTTC. As protein: CASSHDISGANVLTF.

The V and J genes are TRBV29-1 and TRBJ2-3, with D possibly TRBD2 on 5 matching bases. The CDR3 totals 15 residues. Trimming took off 7 bases at V and 1 base at J, with 18 bases between the two ends. Looked up from germline, CDR1 is SQVTM and CDR2 is ANQGSEA. The CDR3 DNA follows: TGCAGCGCCCGTACCCTAGGGAGTGGCACAGATACGCAGTATTTT. This codes for CSARTLGSGTDTQYF.

This clone was seen a handful of times. At one of its ends the junction is not consistent with the germline gene, which may arise from a read error. The chain has TRBV7-2 and TRBJ1-2, with 7 bases matching TRBD1. The CDR3 is 14 residues long. Germline CDR1 SGHTA, CDR2 FQGNSA. CDR3: CASSPGGDSPIPDF. CDR3 DNA sequence: TGTGCCAGCAGCCCCGGGGGGGACAGCCCTATCCCCGACTTC. Looking up the rest from reference TRBV7-2 and TRBJ1-2 gives the full variable domain: GAGVSQSPSNKVTEKGKDVELRCDPISGHTALYWYRQSLGQGLEFLIYFQGNSAPDKSGLPSDRFSAERTGGSVSTLTIQRTQQEDSAVYLCASSPGGDSPIPDFGSGTRLTVV.

The rearrangement joins TRBV7-3 to TRBJ2-7; 7 bases are shared with TRBD1. This CDR3 comprises 13 residues. V was clipped by 4 bases and J by 5 bases; unmatched bases: 5. Germline V gives CDR1 SGHTA, CDR2 FQGTGA. CDR3 coding DNA: TGTGCCAGCAGCTCGAAACAGGGGAACGAGCAGTACTTC. Residues: CASSSKQGNEQYF.

For this clone: Within the sample, other DNA sequences also encode this same CDR3. V gene TRBV7-2 combines with J gene TRBJ1-5; maybe TRBD1 (5 bases). The V gene lost 2 bases and the J gene lost 5 bases, with 7 bases spanning the gap. The germline V gene encodes CDR1 SGHTA and CDR2 FQGNSA. The CDR3 totals 13 residues. CDR3 in amino acids: CASSLTGDQPQHF. As DNA, the CDR3 is TGTGCCAGCAGCTTAACAGGAGATCAGCCCCAGCATTTT.

This clone was detected only a few times. The rearrangement joins TRBV18 to TRBJ1-2; D gene unclear. Deletions cut 0 bases from V and 0 bases from J, with 8 bases between. This CDR3 contains 15 residues. Germline assignment: CDR1 KGHSH and CDR2 LQKENI. This chain's CDR3 is CASSPPSSANYGYTF. The CDR3 coding sequence is TGTGCCAGCTCACCACCCTCTTCAGCTAACTATGGCTACACCTTC.

This clone occurred a few times. The chain employs TRBV21-1 and TRBJ1-5. TRBV21-1 corresponds to a pseudogene. The CDR3 contains 18 residues. CDR3 sequence: CASSLELPGTGANQPQHF. The CDR3 region has the DNA TGTGCCAGCAGCCTCGAACTTCCTGGGACGGGGGCCAATCAGCCCCAGCATTTT.

The CDR3 DNA is TGTGCCAGCAGTTCTCTTAGGGGACGAGACTCTGGGGCCAACGTCCTGACTTTC. This encodes CASSSLRGRDSGANVLTF. The chain joins TRBV7-2 to TRBJ2-6, with D perhaps given as TRBD1 or TRBD2 (5 bases each). V lost 6 bases and J 0 bases, leaving 18 bases between the germline ends. This CDR3 has 18 residues. Germline V gene data show CDR1 as SGHTA and CDR2 as FQGNSA.

This chain joins TRBV4-2 and TRBJ2-7; possible D gene TRBD2, 7 bases. The CDR3 extends over 17 amino acids. V dropped 1 base and J dropped 5 bases, with 21 bases sitting between them. Looked up from germline, CDR1 is LGHNA and CDR2 is YNFKEQ. The CDR3 DNA reads as TGTGCCAGCAGCCAAGGATATTTAGGGGGAGGGCTTAACGAGCAGTACTTC. Its translation: CASSQGYLGGGLNEQYF.

The chain carries TRBV5-1 and TRBJ2-3; D gene uncertain. The CDR3 extends over 17 amino acids. Trimming stripped 0 bases from V and 0 bases from J, with 14 bases between. Germline CDR1 reads SGHRS; CDR2 reads YFSETQ. CDR3 residues: CASSLGGSKPSTDTQYF. As DNA, the CDR3 is TGCGCCAGCAGCTTGGGCGGCAGTAAACCTAGCACAGATACGCAGTATTTT.

In its sample, this clone was seen a few times. V usage is TRBV5-5 and J usage is TRBJ1-2; D gene unclear. V lost 0 bases to trimming and J lost 10 bases, with 13 bases between them. Germline-derived CDR1 and CDR2 are SGHKS and YYEKEE (reference sequence). The CDR3 loop spans 13 amino acids. In DNA form, the CDR3 reads TGTGCCAGCAGCTTGGGACAACCAGGTGTCTACACCTTC. Translated, it gives CASSLGQPGVYTF. Drawing the rest from reference TRBV5-5 and TRBJ1-2, the complete variable domain is DAGVTQSPTHLIKTRGQQVTLRCSPISGHKSVSWYQQVLGQGPQFIFQYYEKEERGRGNFPDRFSARQFPNYSSELNVNALLLGDSALYLCASSLGQPGVYTFGSGTRLTVV.

This clone has just a few counts. This chain joins TRBV7-9 and TRBJ2-1, with TRBD1 identical over 9 bases. The CDR3 is made up of 16 amino acids. Trimming cost V 2 bases and J 4 bases; bases outside gene matches: 6. The germline V gene encodes CDR1 SEHNR and CDR2 FQNEAQ (reference sequence). DNA for the CDR3: TGTGCCAGCAGCTTAATCCTGACAGGGGGGTACAATGAGCAGTTCTTC. It yields the protein CASSLILTGGYNEQFF.

The rearrangement joins TRBV4-2 to TRBJ2-2; D assignment may be TRBD1 or TRBD2 (5 bases each). The length of the CDR3 is 15 residues. Deletions cut 0 bases from V and 3 bases from J, with 8 bases between. Germline values: CDR1 LGHNA, CDR2 YNFKEQ. The CDR3 DNA follows: TGTGCCAGCAGCCAAGATGGGGGATACACCGGGGAGCTGTTTTTT. The encoded protein is CASSQDGGYTGELFF.

This clone was counted a few times. The V and J genes are TRBV10-3 and TRBJ2-1; D uncertain. V shed 3 bases and J shed 5 bases, with 14 bases lying between them. The CDR3 is 15 residues long. The germline CDR1 and CDR2 sequences are ENHRY and SYGVKD. CDR3 sequence (DNA): TGTGCCATCAGTGATTCGGGCCGTGCCAACAATGAGCAGTTCTTC. Protein: CAISDSGRANNEQFF.

This clone was recorded a few times. V gene TRBV27 combines with J gene TRBJ2-1; weak D call: TRBD2 (5 bases). With 2 bases removed from V and 4 bases from J, the gap between germline ends came to 15 bases. Germline-derived CDR1 and CDR2 are MNHEY and SMNVEV (reference sequence). This CDR3 contains 16 residues. The CDR3 reads CASSLDAASWYNEQFF. In DNA, the CDR3 is TGTGCCAGCAGTTTAGACGCGGCTAGCTGGTACAATGAGCAGTTCTTC.

The rearrangement uses TRBV2 and TRBJ1-1; weak D call: TRBD1 (5 bases). Looked up from germline, CDR1 is SNHLY and CDR2 is FYNNEI. The V end lost 6 bases, the J end lost 10 bases, and 18 bases lay between the germline ends. There are 13 residues in the CDR3. The CDR3 DNA is TGTGCCAGCAGCTTCGCCCCATTCGGGGGAGCTTTCTTT. Translating gives CASSFAPFGGAFF.

Comment on this clone: The same CDR3 arises from other DNA sequences in this sample as well. The rearrangement uses TRBV7-2 and TRBJ2-3, with no clear D. Germline V CDR1 and CDR2: SGHTA, FQGNSA. The CDR3 extends over 12 amino acids. The germline V and J ends were trimmed by 4 bases and 5 bases, with 7 bases remaining between them. CDR3 in amino acids: CASSSNRDTQYF. DNA for the CDR3: TGTGCCAGCAGCTCCAACAGAGATACGCAGTATTTT.

This chain connects TRBV28 to TRBJ2-5; no definite D call. The CDR3 runs 13 residues. The V end lost 6 bases, the J end lost 5 bases, and 13 bases lay between the germline ends. The germline CDR1 and CDR2 sequences are MDHEN and SYDVKM. The CDR3 region is CASSRPSRETQYF. In nucleotides, the CDR3 is TGTGCCAGCAGCAGACCCAGTCGCGAGACCCAGTACTTC. The full variable domain, completed using reference TRBV28 and TRBJ2-5, is DVKVTQSSRYLVKRTGEKVFLECVQDMDHENMFWYRQDPGLGLRLIYFSYDVKMKEKGDIPEGYSVSREKKERFSLILESASTNQTSMYLCASSRPSRETQYFGPGTRLLVL.

The rearrangement links TRBV4-3 to TRBJ2-3; 7 bases match TRBD1. V lost 5 bases to trimming and J lost 11 bases; unmatched junction nucleotides: 10. Germline values: CDR1 LGHNA, CDR2 YSLEER. CDR3 size: 13 residues. In DNA form, the CDR3 reads TGCGCCAGCAGCTCCGAGACAGGGTTTAAGCAGTATTTT. This sequence encodes CASSSETGFKQYF.

The chain recombines TRBV4-3 with TRBJ2-7; D may be TRBD1 (6 bases). Germline assignment: CDR1 LGHNA and CDR2 YSLEER. This CDR3 has 14 residues. The V end lost 4 bases, the J end lost 2 bases, and 12 bases lay between the germline ends. The CDR3 spells CASSRTVFAYEQYF. CDR3 DNA sequence: TGCGCCAGCAGCCGGACAGTTTTCGCCTACGAGCAGTACTTC.